A selection of T cell receptor beta chains follows, all from one sample in a study of cytomegalovirus exposure and HLA in healthy donors. Profiling relied on immunoSEQ multiplex PCR, and the TCRdb table lists in-frame clones only, not all of them. This sample carries 150,000 to 200,000 clones, roughly 90% of them seen once, and the ten largest clones take over 9%. Sequencing was performed on PBMCs. The receptors were sampled from a woman in her late teens or twenties in good health and CMV-seropositive. Each CDR3 is given with its conserved first and last residue. D genes are given only for firm matches. A row's size may be missing; if present it is once, few, many or a size class.

cdr3_aa cdr3_nt v_call clone_size j_call d_call
CASTDRGRTDTQYF TGTGCCAGCACTGACAGGGGGCGCACAGATACGCAGTATTTT TRBV2 . TRBJ2-3 TRBD1
CASSSHRDLDYNEQFF TGCGCCAGCAGCTCACACCGGGACTTGGACTACAATGAGCAGTTCTTC TRBV5-1 . TRBJ2-1 .
CASSAGDSNEQFF TGTGCCAGCAGTGCGGGAGATTCCAATGAGCAGTTCTTC TRBV6-4 . TRBJ2-1 .
CASTEPPESYGYTF TGTGCCAGCACCGAGCCGCCCGAGAGCTATGGCTACACCTTC TRBV6-6 . TRBJ1-2 .
CASIKIAGATSGSYEQYF TGTGCCAGCATCAAGATCGCAGGGGCGACTAGCGGATCCTACGAGCAGTACTTC TRBV28 . TRBJ2-7 TRBD2
CASSPSEGYSTDTQYF TGTGCCAGCTCACCTTCTGAGGGATATAGCACAGATACGCAGTATTTT TRBV18 . TRBJ2-3 .
CASRPGQSNQPQHF TGCGCCAGCAGACCGGGACAGAGCAATCAGCCCCAGCATTTT TRBV5-1 . TRBJ1-5 TRBD1
CASQKRQPLYNYGYTF TGTGCCAGCCAAAAAAGACAACCCTTATATAACTATGGCTACACCTTC TRBV6-4 . TRBJ1-2 .
CASCFGDYLYNEQFF TGTGCCAGCTGTTTCGGGGACTACCTTTACAATGAGCAGTTCTTC TRBV2 . TRBJ2-1 TRBD2
CASSLPSPGQNNEQFF TGTGCCAGCAGCTTACCATCTCCGGGACAGAACAATGAGCAGTTCTTC TRBV5-4 . TRBJ2-1 TRBD1
CASMGTSLTYEQFF TGTGCCAGCATGGGGACTAGCCTTACTTATGAGCAGTTCTTC TRBV27 . TRBJ2-1 TRBD2
CASSRAGETQYF TGTGCCAGTAGTAGGGCAGGGGAGACCCAGTACTTC TRBV19 . TRBJ2-5 .
CASSAAGGVGNEQFF TGTGCCAGCAGCGCAGCGGGAGGAGTGGGGAATGAGCAGTTCTTC TRBV11-2 . TRBJ2-1 TRBD2
CASRGDVTGSLGTQYF TGTGCCAGCAGGGGGGACGTGACAGGGTCTTTAGGGACCCAGTACTTC TRBV5-4 . TRBJ2-5 TRBD1
CASSYDSSNQPQHF TGTGCCAGCAGCTACGACAGTAGCAATCAGCCCCAGCATTTT TRBV6-1 . TRBJ1-5 .
CASSGTGGRQETQYF TGCGCCAGCAGCGGAACAGGGGGCCGTCAAGAGACCCAGTACTTC TRBV5-1 . TRBJ2-5 TRBD1
CASSLVSGTPYEQYF TGTGCCAGCAGCTTAGTAAGCGGGACCCCCTACGAGCAGTACTTC TRBV7-9 . TRBJ2-7 TRBD2
CASSSLAQANNEQFF TGTGCCAGCAGCTCCCTGGCACAGGCGAACAATGAGCAGTTCTTC TRBV7-3 . TRBJ2-1 .
CASSALGVAWEQYF TGTGCCAGCAGCGCCCTAGGGGTTGCGTGGGAGCAGTACTTC TRBV13 . TRBJ2-7 .
CASSSELPGNQPQHF TGTGCCAGCAGTTCCGAATTGCCGGGCAATCAGCCCCAGCATTTT TRBV28 few TRBJ1-5 .
CASSESWDTSTDTQYF TGCGCCAGCAGTGAGTCGTGGGACACTAGCACAGATACGCAGTATTTT TRBV10-1 once TRBJ2-3 .
CASSSQNSNQPQHF TGTGCCAGCTCGTCGCAGAATAGCAATCAGCCCCAGCATTTT TRBV18 . TRBJ1-5 .
CASSRLAGQRNTEAFF TGTGCCAGCAGCCGCCTTGCGGGGCAGCGGAACACTGAAGCTTTCTTT TRBV7-9 . TRBJ1-1 .
CASSFSRQSPYEQYF TGTGCCAGCAGCTTTAGTAGACAGAGCCCCTACGAGCAGTACTTC TRBV5-4 . TRBJ2-7 .
CASSLAGSGELFF TGTGCCAGCAGTTTAGCGGGGTCCGGGGAGCTGTTTTTT TRBV27 . TRBJ2-2 .
CASSEMGAGGEKLFF TGTGCCAGCAGTGAAATGGGGGCGGGAGGAGAAAAACTGTTTTTT TRBV6-1 once TRBJ1-4 .
CASGTQETQYF TGTGCCAGCGGGACACAAGAGACCCAGTACTTC TRBV7-8 . TRBJ2-5 .
CASSLVAAPNEKLFF TGCGCCAGCAGCTTGGTGGCAGCGCCTAATGAAAAACTGTTTTTT TRBV5-1 once TRBJ1-4 .
CANTQGYNEQFF TGTGCCAACACCCAGGGTTACAATGAGCAGTTCTTC TRBV6-9 . TRBJ2-1 .
CASSSGGQGTDTQYF TGTGCCAGCAGCTCCGGGGGTCAAGGCACAGATACGCAGTATTTT TRBV11-2 . TRBJ2-3 .
CASSVDRKATNEKLFF TGTGCCAGCAGCGTTGACAGGAAGGCAACTAATGAAAAACTGTTTTTT TRBV5-6 . TRBJ1-4 .
CASSLEGTGNEQYF TGTGCCAGCAGCTTAGAAGGGACAGGGAACGAGCAGTACTTC TRBV7-8 . TRBJ2-7 TRBD1
CASRRTGNTDGYTF TGCGCCAGCAGAAGGACAGGGAATACGGATGGCTACACCTTC TRBV10-2 . TRBJ1-2 TRBD1
CASSGKTGKSMGNEQFF TGTGCCAGCAGTGGCAAGACAGGGAAAAGTATGGGGAATGAGCAGTTCTTC TRBV6-1 . TRBJ2-1 TRBD1
CASRSYYEQYF TGTGCCAGCAGGTCTTACTACGAGCAGTACTTC TRBV5-6 . TRBJ2-7 .
CASRGGLNEQYF TGTGCCAGCAGGGGGGGACTGAACGAGCAGTACTTC TRBV28 once TRBJ2-7 .
CASSLGAGVGEQFF TGTGCCAGCAGCTTAGGAGCGGGAGTTGGTGAGCAGTTCTTC TRBV7-9 . TRBJ2-1 TRBD2
CASSLGAGGPGEQYF TGTGCCAGCAGCTTAGGAGCGGGAGGGCCGGGTGAGCAGTACTTC TRBV7-9 . TRBJ2-7 TRBD2
CASSGLAGTDTQYF TGCGCCAGCAGCGGACTAGCAGGCACAGATACGCAGTATTTT TRBV5-1 . TRBJ2-3 TRBD2
CASTDAGANYGYTF TGTGCCAGTACCGACGCGGGGGCGAACTATGGCTACACCTTC TRBV4-2 . TRBJ1-2 .
CASSQDPGNSNQPQHF TGCGCCAGCAGCCAAGATCCAGGAAATAGCAATCAGCCCCAGCATTTT TRBV4-1 few TRBJ1-5 .
CASTRDRGPGRPQHF TGTGCCAGTACCCGGGACAGGGGGCCTGGAAGACCCCAGCATTTT TRBV19 . TRBJ1-5 TRBD1
CASSPRPILSETQYF TGTGCCAGCAGCCCGCGGCCTATTTTGTCAGAGACCCAGTACTTC TRBV7-6 . TRBJ2-5 .
CASYLAGAYNEQFF TGTGCCAGCTACCTAGCGGGGGCCTACAATGAGCAGTTCTTC TRBV27 . TRBJ2-1 TRBD2
CASSATGSNTEAFF TGTGCCAGCTCTGCCACAGGGAGTAACACTGAAGCTTTCTTT TRBV18 . TRBJ1-1 .
CASSQDHQGQPAYEQYF TGCGCCAGCAGCCAAGATCATCAGGGTCAACCGGCCTACGAGCAGTACTTC TRBV4-1 . TRBJ2-7 .
CASSLGGQNTEAFF TGTGCCAGCAGCTTAGGAGGACAGAACACTGAAGCTTTCTTT TRBV13 . TRBJ1-1 .
CASGTGTSINEQFF TGTGCCAGCGGGACGGGGACTAGCATCAATGAGCAGTTCTTC TRBV7-3 . TRBJ2-1 TRBD2
CASTRDRDEAFF TGCGCCAGCACCCGGGACAGGGATGAAGCTTTCTTT TRBV5-1 . TRBJ1-1 TRBD1
CASSPEGSEQQKTQYF TGTGCCAGCAGCCCAGAGGGCTCGGAGCAGCAGAAGACCCAGTACTTC TRBV13 . TRBJ2-5 .